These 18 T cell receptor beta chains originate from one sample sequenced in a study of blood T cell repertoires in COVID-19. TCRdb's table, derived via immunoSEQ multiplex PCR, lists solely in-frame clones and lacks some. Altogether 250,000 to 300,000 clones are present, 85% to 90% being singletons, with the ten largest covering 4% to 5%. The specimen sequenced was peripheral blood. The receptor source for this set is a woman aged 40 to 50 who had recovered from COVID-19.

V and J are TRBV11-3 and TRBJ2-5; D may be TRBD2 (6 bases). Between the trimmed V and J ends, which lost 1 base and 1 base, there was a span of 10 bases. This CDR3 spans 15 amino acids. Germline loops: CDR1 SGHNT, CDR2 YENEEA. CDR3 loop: CASSLGGGGQETQYF. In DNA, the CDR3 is TGTGCCAGCAGCTTAGGTGGGGGAGGCCAAGAGACCCAGTACTTC.

The CDR3 region is CASSLEGFGEEQYV. CDR3 DNA: TGCGCCAGCAGCTTGGAAGGGTTTGGGGAGGAGCAGTACGTC. This chain connects TRBV5-1 to TRBJ2-7; tentatively, D is TRBD2 (5 bases). Germline V CDR1 and CDR2: SGHRS, YFSETQ. V was trimmed by 0 bases and J by 7 bases, leaving 14 bases between them. This CDR3 region has 14 residues.

The CDR3, as DNA: TGTGCCAGCAGCTTAGGGCGCGAGGGTCGGAAGTATTTT. Protein sequence: CASSLGREGRKYF. The chain employs TRBV7-2 and TRBJ2-3; weak D call: TRBD2 (5 bases). V was cut by 1 base and J by 13 bases, with 15 bases left in between. The CDR3 consists of 13 residues. Germline-derived CDR1 and CDR2 are SGHTA and FQGNSA.

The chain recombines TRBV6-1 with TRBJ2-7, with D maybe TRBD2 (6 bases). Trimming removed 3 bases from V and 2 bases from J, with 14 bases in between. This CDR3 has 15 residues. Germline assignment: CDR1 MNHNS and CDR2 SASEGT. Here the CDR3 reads CASSDTVWRAYEQYF. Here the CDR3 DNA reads TGTGCCAGCAGTGACACTGTTTGGAGGGCCTACGAGCAGTACTTC.

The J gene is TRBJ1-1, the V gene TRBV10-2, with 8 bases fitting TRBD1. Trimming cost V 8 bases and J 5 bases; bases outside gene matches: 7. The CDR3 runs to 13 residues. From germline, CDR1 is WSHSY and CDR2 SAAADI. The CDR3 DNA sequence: TGCGCCAGCGGACAGGGAGGGGGTACTGAAGCTTTCTTT. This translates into CASGQGGGTEAFF.

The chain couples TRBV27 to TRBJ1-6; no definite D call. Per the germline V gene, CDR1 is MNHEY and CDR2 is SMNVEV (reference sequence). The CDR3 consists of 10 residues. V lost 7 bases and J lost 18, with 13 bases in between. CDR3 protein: CASTLQLPHF. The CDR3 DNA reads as TGTGCCAGCACCTTACAGCTACCCCACTTT.

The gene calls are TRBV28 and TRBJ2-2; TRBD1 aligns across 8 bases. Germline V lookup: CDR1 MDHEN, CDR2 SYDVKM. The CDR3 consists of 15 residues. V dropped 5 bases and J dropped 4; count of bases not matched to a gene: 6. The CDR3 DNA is TGTGCCAGCAGTCAGACAGGGGTGGGCACCGGGGAGCTGTTTTTT. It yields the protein CASSQTGVGTGELFF. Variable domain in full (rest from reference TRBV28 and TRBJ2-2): DVKVTQSSRYLVKRTGEKVFLECVQDMDHENMFWYRQDPGLGLRLIYFSYDVKMKEKGDIPEGYSVSREKKERFSLILESASTNQTSMYLCASSQTGVGTGELFFGEGSRLTVL.

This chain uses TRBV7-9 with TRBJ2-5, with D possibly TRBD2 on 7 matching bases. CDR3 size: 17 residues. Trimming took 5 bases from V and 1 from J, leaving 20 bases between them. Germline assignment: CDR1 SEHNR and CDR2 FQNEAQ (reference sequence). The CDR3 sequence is CASSPKGVGGPQETQYF. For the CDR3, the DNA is TGTGCCAGCAGCCCAAAGGGGGTCGGGGGGCCCCAAGAGACCCAGTACTTC. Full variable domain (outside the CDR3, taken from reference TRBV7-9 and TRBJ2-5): DTGVSQNPRHKITKRGQNVTFRCDPISEHNRLYWYRQTLGQGPEFLTYFQNEAQLEKSRLLSDRFSAERPKGSFSTLEIQRTEQGDSAMYLCASSPKGVGGPQETQYFGPGTRLLVL.

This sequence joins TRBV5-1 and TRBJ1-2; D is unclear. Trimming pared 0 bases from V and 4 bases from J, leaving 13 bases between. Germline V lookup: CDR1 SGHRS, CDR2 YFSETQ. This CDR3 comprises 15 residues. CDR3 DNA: TGCGCCAGCAGCTTGGCCATTGGAGGGATCTATGGCTACACCTTC. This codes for CASSLAIGGIYGYTF.

Here the CDR3 DNA reads TGTGCCACCAGTGCTCCCGGACTAGCGGGAGGGCCGGGCACCGGGGAGCTGTTTTTT. It yields the protein CATSAPGLAGGPGTGELFF. The rearrangement links TRBV24-1 to TRBJ2-2; 15 nucleotides line up with TRBD2. CDR3 length: 19 residues. Germline CDR1 and CDR2: KGHDR and SFDVKD. V trimming: 5 bases; J trimming: 4 bases; junction bases outside the gene matches: 10.

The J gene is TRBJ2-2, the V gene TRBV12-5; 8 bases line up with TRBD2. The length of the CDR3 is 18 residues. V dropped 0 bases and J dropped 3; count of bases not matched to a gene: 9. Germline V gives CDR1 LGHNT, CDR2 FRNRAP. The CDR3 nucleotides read TGTGCTAGTGGTTTGGTTCCTAGCGGGCAGGATTACACCGGGGAGCTGTTTTTT. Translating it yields CASGLVPSGQDYTGELFF.

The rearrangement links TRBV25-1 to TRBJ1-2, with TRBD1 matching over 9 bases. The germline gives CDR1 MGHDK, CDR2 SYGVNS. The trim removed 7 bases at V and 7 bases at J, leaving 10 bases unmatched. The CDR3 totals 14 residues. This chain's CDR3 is CASTGTGSIGGYTF. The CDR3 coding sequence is TGTGCCAGCACCGGGACAGGGAGCATTGGTGGCTACACCTTC.

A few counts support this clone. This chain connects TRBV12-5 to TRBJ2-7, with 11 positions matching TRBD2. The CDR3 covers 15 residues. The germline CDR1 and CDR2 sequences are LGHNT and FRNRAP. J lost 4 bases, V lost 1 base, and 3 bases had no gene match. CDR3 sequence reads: CASGLGGTSGYEQYV. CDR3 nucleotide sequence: TGTGCTAGTGGTTTGGGAGGGACTAGCGGTTACGAGCAGTACGTC.

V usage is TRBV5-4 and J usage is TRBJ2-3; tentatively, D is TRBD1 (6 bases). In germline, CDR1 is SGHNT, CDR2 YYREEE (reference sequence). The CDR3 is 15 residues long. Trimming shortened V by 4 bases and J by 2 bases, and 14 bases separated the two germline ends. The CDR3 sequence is CASSPWTASTDTQYF. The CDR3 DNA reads TGTGCCAGCAGCCCGTGGACAGCCTCCACAGATACGCAGTATTTT. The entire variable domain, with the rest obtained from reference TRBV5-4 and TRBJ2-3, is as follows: ETGVTQSPTHLIKTRGQQVTLRCSSQSGHNTVSWYQQALGQGPQFIFQYYREEENGRGNFPPRFSGLQFPNYSSELNVNALELDDSALYLCASSPWTASTDTQYFGPGTRLTVL.

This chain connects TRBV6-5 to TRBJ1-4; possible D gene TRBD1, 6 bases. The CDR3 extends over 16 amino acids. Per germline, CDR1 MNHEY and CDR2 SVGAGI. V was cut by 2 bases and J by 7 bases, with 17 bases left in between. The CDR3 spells CASSYRPPGGGEKLFF. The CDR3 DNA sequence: TGTGCCAGCAGTTACCGTCCACCTGGGGGCGGTGAAAAACTGTTTTTT.

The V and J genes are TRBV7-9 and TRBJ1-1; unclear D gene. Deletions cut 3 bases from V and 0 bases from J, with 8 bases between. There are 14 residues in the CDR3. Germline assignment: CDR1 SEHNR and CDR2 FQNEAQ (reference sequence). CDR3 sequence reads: CASSFAGLNTEAFF. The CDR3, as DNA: TGTGCCAGCAGCTTCGCGGGCCTGAACACTGAAGCTTTCTTT.

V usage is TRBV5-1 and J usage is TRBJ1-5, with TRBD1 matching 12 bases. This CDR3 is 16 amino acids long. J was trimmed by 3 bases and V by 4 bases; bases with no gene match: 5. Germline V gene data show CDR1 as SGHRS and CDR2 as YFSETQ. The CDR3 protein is CASSPGQGAANQPQHF. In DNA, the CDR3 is TGCGCCAGCAGCCCGGGACAGGGGGCCGCCAATCAGCCCCAGCATTTT.

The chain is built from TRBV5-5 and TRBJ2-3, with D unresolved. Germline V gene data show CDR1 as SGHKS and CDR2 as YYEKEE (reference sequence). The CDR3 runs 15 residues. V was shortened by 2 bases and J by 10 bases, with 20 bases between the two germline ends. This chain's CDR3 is CASSFREIPTDAQYF. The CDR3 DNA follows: TGTGCCAGCAGCTTCCGAGAAATCCCAACTGATGCGCAGTATTTT.